This record looks at one TCR beta chain sequence and its context. A read error may account for a junction end that differs from germline. CDR3 length: 9 amino acids. Germline assignment: CDR1 SEHNR and CDR2 FQNEAQ (reference sequence). The data were taken from a study of blood T cell repertoires in COVID-19. Study-level background: T cells, B-cell-depleted T cells, or PBMCs supplied cDNA or gDNA.

Sequencing was performed with immunoSEQ multiplex PCR; in TCRdb, only in-frame clones are kept and a portion is missing. The repertoire holds about 150,000 clones, with roughly 84% as singletons. The sequence derives from a man between 65 and 85 years old with acute or convalescent COVID-19. V gene TRBV7-9 combines with J gene TRBJ2-1, with D possibly TRBD1 on 6 matching bases. What was sequenced was peripheral blood. CDR3 in amino acids: CASSSKGVF. The DNA for the CDR3 is TGTGCCAGCAGCTCCAAGGGGGTCTTC. Complete variable domain (other parts from reference TRBV7-9 and TRBJ2-1): DTGVSQNPRHKITKRGQNVTFRCDPISEHNRLYWYRQTLGQGPEFLTYFQNEAQLEKSRLLSDRFSAERPKGSFSTLEIQRTEQGDSAMYLCASSSKGVFGPGTRLTVL.